This is a list of T cell receptor beta chains from one sample in a study of long-term antiretroviral therapy in people with HIV. The table came from immunoSEQ multiplex PCR; TCRdb's copy has only in-frame clones and leaves some out. The table has about 22,000 clones, 70% to 85% seen once. The starting material was unsorted PBMCs, obtained 0.1 years before starting antiretroviral therapy. These receptors were taken from a man between 18 and 29 years old with HIV. Each CDR3 is given with its conserved first and last residue. D genes are given only for firm matches. Size is omitted from some rows. Given values are once, few, many or a class for expanded clones.

v_gene	j_gene	d_gene	abundance	CDR3nt	CDR3aa
TRBV13	TRBJ2-5	NA	NA	TGTGCCAGCAGCAGGACTGAAGAGACCCAGTACTTC	CASSRTEETQYF
TRBV6-1	TRBJ1-6	NA	NA	TGTGCCAGCAGTGAGAGCGGGGAGCGGTCACCCCTCCACTTT	CASSESGERSPLHF
TRBV28	TRBJ2-7	NA	NA	TGTGCCAGCATATTGAGCTCCGGGTCTACCTACGAGCAGTACTTC	CASILSSGSTYEQYF
TRBV6-6	TRBJ2-6	TRBD1	NA	TGTGCCAGCAGTTACCAGGGGGTTGGGGCCAACGTCCTGACTTTC	CASSYQGVGANVLTF
TRBV7-2	TRBJ2-5	NA	NA	TGTGCCAGCAGCCCCCTTATGGTAGAGACCCAGTACTTC	CASSPLMVETQYF
TRBV5-6	TRBJ1-2	TRBD1	NA	TGTGCCAGCAGCTGGACGCTGACAGGGCCTGGCTACACCTTC	CASSWTLTGPGYTF
TRBV7-2	TRBJ2-1	NA	once	TGTGCCAGCAGCTTAGGCCGGGGTATTCGCAATGAGCAGTTCTTC	CASSLGRGIRNEQFF
TRBV27	TRBJ1-4	TRBD1	NA	TGTGCCAGCAGCCGGGACAGATCTAATGAAAAACTGTTTTTT	CASSRDRSNEKLFF
TRBV11-2	TRBJ1-2	NA	NA	TGTGCCAGCAGCTTTCCTAGCGGATATGGCTACACCTTC	CASSFPSGYGYTF
TRBV2	TRBJ2-2	NA	NA	TGTGCCAGCAGCAAAACAGTTGTAAACACCGGGGAGCTGTTTTTT	CASSKTVVNTGELFF
TRBV4-2	TRBJ1-2	NA	NA	TGTGCCAGCAGCCAAGATGGAATCAGGGATAGCTATGGCTACACCTTC	CASSQDGIRDSYGYTF
TRBV19	TRBJ2-7	NA	once	TGTGCCAGTAGTATTAAAGAGGACAGCTACGAGCAGTACTTC	CASSIKEDSYEQYF
TRBV5-5	TRBJ1-4	TRBD1	NA	TGTGCCAGCAGACCTCAGGGGGCGGCGGGTGAAAAACTGTTTTTT	CASRPQGAAGEKLFF
TRBV6-6	TRBJ2-5	TRBD2	NA	TGTGCCAGCAGCCCTACCGGGACTAGCCTAGAGACCCAGTACTTC	CASSPTGTSLETQYF
TRBV25-1	TRBJ1-5	NA	NA	TGTGCCAGCAGTGAATTGTGGTCTCCGGAGGATCAGCCCCAGCATTTT	CASSELWSPEDQPQHF
TRBV5-8	TRBJ2-1	NA	NA	TGTGCCAGCAGCCCTCAAAGAGGGACCTCCTACAATGAGCAGTTCTTC	CASSPQRGTSYNEQFF
TRBV20-1	TRBJ2-5	NA	NA	TGCAGTGCTAGAGATTTGGGGACCCCGTACTTC	CSARDLGTPYF
TRBV19	TRBJ2-1	NA	NA	TGTGCCAGCTCAGGGTACAGCTACAATGAGCAGTTCTTC	CASSGYSYNEQFF